Sequencing of this T cell receptor beta chain was carried out in a study of T cell responses to AZD1222 COVID-19 vaccine. The V and J ends lost 5 bases and 2 bases respectively, with 16 bases between them. Germline loops: CDR1 LNHDA, CDR2 SQIVND (reference sequence). This CDR3 has 17 amino acids. This clone was observed a few times. Assay used: immunoSEQ multiplex PCR; TCRdb lists only in-frame clones, some missing. Of around 130,000 clones in the sample, approximately 91% were seen once. Specimen: peripheral blood, collected on day 0 of AZD1222 vaccination. V usage is TRBV19 and J usage is TRBJ2-6; a possible D gene is TRBD2 (6 bases). The receptor's source is an adult in good health. CDR3 region: CASSGRGAGTGANVLTF. For the CDR3, the DNA is TGTGCCAGTAGTGGGCGCGGGGCTGGAACTGGGGCCAACGTCCTGACTTTC.